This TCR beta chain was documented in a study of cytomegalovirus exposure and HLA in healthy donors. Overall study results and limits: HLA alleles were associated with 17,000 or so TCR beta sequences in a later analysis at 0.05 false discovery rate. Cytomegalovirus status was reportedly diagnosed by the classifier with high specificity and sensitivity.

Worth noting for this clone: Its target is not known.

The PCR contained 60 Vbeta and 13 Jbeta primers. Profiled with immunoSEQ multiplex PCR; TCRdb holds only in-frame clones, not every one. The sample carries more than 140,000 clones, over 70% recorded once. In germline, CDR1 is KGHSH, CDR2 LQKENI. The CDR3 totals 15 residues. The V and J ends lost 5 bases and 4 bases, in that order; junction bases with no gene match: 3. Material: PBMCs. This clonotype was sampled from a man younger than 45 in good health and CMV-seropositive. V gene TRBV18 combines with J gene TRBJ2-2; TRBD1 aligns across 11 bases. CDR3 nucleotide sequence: TGTGCCAGCTCAGGACAGGGGGCTTCCACCGGGGAGCTGTTTTTT. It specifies CASSGQGASTGELFF.